Below, one T cell receptor (beta chain) is given with its context. Its antigen is currently not known. The input lacks base qualities; no much larger clone sits a single base away. Libraries were built with the immunoSEQ multiplex PCR assay. A mixture of 60 forward primers for TCR Vbeta segments and 13 reverse primers for TCR Jbeta segments was used in the multiplex PCR. A multiplex PCR assay on genomic DNA amplified the CDR3 region of rearranged TCR beta genes. Amplified TCR beta libraries were sequenced as 87-base-pair reads on the Illumina HiSeq System. On the authors' methods: Across the roughly 640 repertoires, a later analysis counted 78 million or so unique TCR beta chains, around 11 million of which were shared by at least two donors. A nearest-neighbor algorithm error-corrected the raw reads and collapsed the reads into unique sequences, merging closely related sequences to remove PCR and sequencing errors. Alignment of CDR3 sequences to IMGT reference sequences was used to assign V, D and J gene segments. For a sequence to be retained, a match of at least six nucleotides to both a V gene segment and a J gene segment was required. Rearrangements were classified as productive when the CDR3 lacked stop codons and remained in frame with V and J, and all other rearrangements were classified as non-productive. CDR3 was defined according to IMGT convention as the region running from the second conserved V-encoded cysteine to the conserved J-encoded phenylalanine. In an earlier analysis of approximately 590 of the donors, sequences lacking an unambiguous match to a single V gene segment were excluded. An earlier analysis of about 590 of the donors classified V segments as functional when productive rearrangements were above 56.7% and as segregating when the standard deviation between donors was above 5%. A statistical classification framework was built to diagnose cytomegalovirus status from the catalog of TCR beta chain sequences. V and J gene assignment, in a later analysis, came from comparing TCR nucleotide sequences with IMGT/GENE-DB human TR gene sequences. A later analysis assigned CDR3 sequences and most-parsimonious VDJ recombination scenarios with the TCRdist pipeline. In a later analysis, every TCR beta chain was defined by the combination of its CDR3 amino acid sequence and its V-gene family, and reads without a unique V-gene family were dropped. As a way to deal with suspected cross-contamination and a sequencing artifact, a later analysis dropped hundreds of nucleotide sequences that were highly shared and had low generation probability. In a later analysis, a clonal expansion index was calculated for each public chain from normalized within-repertoire ranks of inferred template counts. A later analysis computed generation probabilities with a VDJ recombination model fitted to out-of-frame rearrangements, and checked the results against IGoR. Hypergeometric tests were used in a later analysis to score TCR-TCR, TCR-HLA and TCR-CMV co-occurrence, with a repertoire-size bias correction applied to the TCR pairs. A later analysis estimated false discovery rates by permuting HLA or CMV assignments 20 times. A later analysis grouped co-occurring TCRs with DBSCAN, adding TCRdist sequence similarity when clustering within HLA-allele-positive subsets. For co-occurrence clustering, repertoires with fewer than 30,000 or more than 120,000 public chains were excluded, along with a handful of repertoires with anomalous nucleotide sharing. TCRdb re-hosts the immuneACCESS table, in-frame sequences only. Its copies lack some clones; in the studies checked, an unresolved V gene accounts for under half of them, and the cause for the rest is not known. V and J calls and clone size are as listed in that table; D and trimming were resolved from the DNA. The sample yields about 200,000 clones; 75% to 85% were counted once. The ten largest clones capture 2.7% of the sample.

This specimen comes from a study of cytomegalovirus exposure and HLA in healthy donors (dated by TCRdb to about 2017). Regarding the complete study: An earlier analysis of roughly 500 of the donors reported about 300 Gb of sequence data and around 100 million unique TCR beta sequences obtained from roughly 170 million T cells. An early release covering roughly 600 HLA-typed donors comprised roughly 300 gigabases of sequencing data and around 86 million unique TCR sequences. The genetic ancestry cluster associated with self-reported Caucasian donors included over 65% of the approximately 430 genotyped donors. The aim of the study was to test whether cataloging public T cell receptors could identify signatures of past pathogen exposure. Using immunosequencing, the study profiled T cell repertoires from approximately 700 subjects and related those repertoires to cytomegalovirus serostatus. A separate validation cohort of approximately 120 different subjects was used in addition to the approximately 610-subject first cohort. The study combined high-throughput TCR immunosequencing, statistical association of individual TCRs with disease status, and machine learning to predict cytomegalovirus infection status. To study patterns of TCR occurrence, a later analysis re-analyzed previously published TCR beta repertoires from several hundred donors and added high-resolution HLA genotyping. Rather than using new phenotypic data, the later analysis identified candidate immune exposures from TCR beta sequences and from how often those sequences occurred across donors. An earlier analysis of more than 450 of the donors used high-throughput TCR beta sequencing to judge whether each TCR beta V gene segment behaved as functional or pseudogenic. Donor age, sex, ethnicity and CMV serostatus were collected together with the repertoire data. A later genetic analysis used genome-wide SNP genotypes for about 65% of the 666 donors, treating that subset as a discovery cohort. Every discovery cohort repertoire had been produced on one sequencing platform. Both class I and class II loci were covered by HLA typing, at four-digit resolution. Typing coverage differed by locus: A, B, C, DRB1 and DQB1 were typed in about 620-630 donors, DQA1 in about 560, DPA1 in 600 to 610, and DPB1 in 450 to 490. Four or five DR-DQ haplotypes were handled as single units for association and clustering because linkage in the cohort was strong. Among about 390 genotyped donors of the cohort, an average of about 240,000 unique TCR beta nucleotide sequences were sequenced per donor, roughly a sixth of them non-productive.

The cohort was made up of approximately 700 healthy bone marrow donors. Cohort members were all nominally healthy when sampled, although unrecorded immune exposures were likely present. The donor was CMV seronegative and belonged to the group of around 400 seronegative cohort members. Each donor provided a peripheral blood sample, and peripheral blood mononuclear cells were used for TCR beta sequencing. Genomic DNA extraction from the blood cell samples was performed with the Qiagen DNeasy Blood Extraction Kit. Results the study describes overall, beyond this receptor: A cluster of highly shared sequence variants was judged likely to represent a technical artifact of the sequencing pipeline. An earlier analysis of approximately 540 of the donors showed that most TCR beta V segments appeared in productive rearrangements either about 87% or about 30% of the time, which broadly matched IMGT annotations. In a later analysis, HLA-associated TCR beta chains were found to be more clonally expanded and to have lower generation probabilities than equally common non-associated chains. HLA typing was unavailable for some donors at each locus, so association tests used only the typed subset. Most TCR sequences were observed very rarely across donors, whereas some public TCRs were present in many individuals. A later analysis found that most CMV-associated TCR beta chains appeared HLA-restricted, with HLA associations seemingly driven largely by CMV exposure. When HLA alleles, especially DR and DQ, strongly co-occurred, TCR associations were difficult to assign to individual alleles. A few of the identified cytomegalovirus-associated TCR beta chains were confirmed in vitro to be specific for cytomegalovirus antigens. The classifier was reported to diagnose cytomegalovirus status with high specificity and sensitivity in both the original and validation cohorts. Correlated functional status among segregating V segments might reflect linkage disequilibrium, but an unknown experimental factor could not be ruled out. In a later analysis, TCR association rates were found to vary across HLA loci, with the most associated TCRs seen for DRB1 alleles and the fewest for HLA-C alleles. Several of the top co-occurrence clusters appeared to be linked to parvovirus B19, influenza, CMV and Epstein-Barr virus, according to a later analysis. V-gene and J-gene trimming of TCR beta chains was associated with a missense DCLRE1C variant in a later genetic analysis, and the association was replicated in an independent cohort. Sequencing depth was assumed to be roughly uniform across donors in the presence/absence analyses, though that assumption may not hold. CMV serostatus was the only immune exposure information available for the cohort. The cohort was sequenced for TCR beta chains only, and without alpha or paired-chain data the features that could be detected were limited. At a false discovery rate of 0.05, a later analysis linked 16,951 TCR beta sequences to specific HLA alleles. Compared with the approximately 670-donor mean, donors in an Asian-associated ancestry cluster had fewer N-insertions in productive TCRs, according to a later genetic analysis. The authors suggested that the approach could potentially be generalized to other disease states and immunological phenotypes. A total of 150 or so TCR beta chains were listed by the study as associated with cytomegalovirus. Some IMGT-functional V segments, including TRBV6-2 and TRBV6-3, could not be told apart with the 87-base-pair reads, so those segments were excluded. Because counts were too low, roughly 17 rarely observed V segments, including chromosome 9 orphons, were left out of the earlier analysis of approximately 500 of the donors. A further reported finding was that TCR beta sequences accurately predicted the HLA-A and HLA-B alleles for most subjects in the first cohort.

Relative to germline, V is 4 bases shorter and J is 2 bases shorter, with 9 bases between their ends. Including the terminal cysteine and phenylalanine, the CDR3 comprises 13 residues. Only the CDR3 part of the read is kept: 39 bases, read in frame from the first base. The germline V gene encodes CDR1 SGHRS and CDR2 YFSETQ. The rearrangement combines TRBV5-1 with TRBJ1-2, with no reliable assignment of the D segment. The origin of this receptor is a woman in her 40s in good health and CMV-seronegative. The source material was PBMCs. The CDR3 reads as follows: CASSQTENYGYTF. The DNA sequence is as follows: TGCGCCAGCAGCCAAACAGAGAACTATGGCTACACCTTC.